The 32 T cell receptor beta chains given below trace back to one sample, sequenced in a study of Ad26.COV2.S vaccination and SARS-CoV-2 variants. Sequenced by immunoSEQ multiplex PCR; TCRdb stores in-frame clones only, minus some. Of just over 350,000 clones in the sample, about 90% were seen once. The specimen comprised peripheral blood, sampled after recovery from COVID-19. The receptors originated from a human donor who had recovered from COVID-19.

The CDR3 here is CASSDAGDTQYF. The CDR3 bases are TGCGCCAGCAGTGATGCCGGGGATACGCAGTATTTT. The chain is built from TRBV10-1 and TRBJ2-3; D remains ambiguous. Germline CDR1 reads WNHNN; CDR2 reads SYGVQD (reference sequence). CDR3 length equals 12 residues. The V end was cut by 3 bases, the J end by 6 bases, with 7 bases between.

The chain couples TRBV5-1 to TRBJ2-5, with 7 nucleotides matching TRBD2. Germline trimming cut 4 bases from V and 2 bases from J; bases unmatched to any gene: 8. The germline gives CDR1 SGHRS, CDR2 YFSETQ. The CDR3 is 15 amino acids. CDR3 bases: TGCGCCAGCAGCCCCGATCTGCGGGGGCAAGAGACCCAGTACTTC. Protein product: CASSPDLRGQETQYF.

This clone occurred once. V usage is TRBV7-6 and J usage is TRBJ2-3; D gene ambiguous. V gave up 0 bases and J gave up 3 bases, with 4 bases separating them. Germline loops: CDR1 SGHVS, CDR2 FNYEAQ. CDR3 size: 13 residues. CDR3 DNA: TGTGCCAGCAGCTTAGCGCCGACAGATACGCAGTATTTT. Translated: CASSLAPTDTQYF.

The chain carries TRBV27 and TRBJ2-7; 13 bases are a match to TRBD2. Germline-derived CDR1 and CDR2 are MNHEY and SMNVEV (reference sequence). CDR3 size: 16 residues. After removal of 0 bases from V and 3 bases from J, the junction contained 2 bases not matched to a gene. CDR3 amino acids: CASSLSGLAGRYEQYF. CDR3 bases: TGTGCCAGCAGTTTATCGGGACTAGCGGGGCGCTACGAGCAGTACTTC.

V gene TRBV2 combines with J gene TRBJ1-1; maybe TRBD1 (5 bases). The CDR3 extends over 14 amino acids. With 3 bases removed from V and 1 base from J, the gap between germline ends came to 9 bases. Germline assignment: CDR1 SNHLY and CDR2 FYNNEI. The CDR3 sequence is CASSEGVGNTEAFF. In nucleotides, the CDR3 is TGTGCCAGCAGTGAGGGGGTGGGGAACACTGAAGCTTTCTTT.

The rearrangement links TRBV7-9 to TRBJ2-7; D remains ambiguous. CDR1 SEHNR and CDR2 FQNEAQ come from the germline V gene (reference sequence). CDR3 length equals 15 residues. Trimming left V 1 base short and J 2 bases short, with 12 bases between. CDR3 sequence reads: CASSLGELPTYEQYF. Here the CDR3 DNA reads TGTGCCAGCAGCTTAGGAGAATTACCCACCTACGAGCAGTACTTC.

The table lists this clone with a count of one. The V and J genes are TRBV9 and TRBJ2-4; 13 bases are a match to TRBD2. The CDR3 is 16 residues long. CDR1 and CDR2 from the germline V gene are SGDLS and YYNGEE. V dropped 6 bases and J dropped 10; count of bases not matched to a gene: 13. CDR3 in amino acids: CASTHLTSGGPGIQYF. DNA of the CDR3: TGTGCCAGCACTCACCTGACTAGCGGGGGGCCAGGGATTCAGTACTTC.

This chain joins TRBV6-5 and TRBJ1-2; tentatively, D is TRBD1 (5 bases). Trimming took 11 bases from V and 2 from J, leaving 18 bases between them. Germline V CDR1 and CDR2: MNHEY, SVGAGI. The CDR3 length is 14 residues. CDR3 coding DNA: TGTGCCGCATGGGGTTGGGGGGGGAACTATGGCTACACCTTC. It specifies CAAWGWGGNYGYTF.

The chain combines TRBV6-5 with TRBJ2-1, with 11 bases fitting TRBD2. The CDR3 has 15 residues. The germline V gene encodes CDR1 MNHEY and CDR2 SVGAGI. J lost 6 bases, V lost 8 bases, and 9 bases had no gene match. The CDR3 region has the DNA TGTGCCAGCGCCCCCCTTAGCGGGGGGGTCAATGAGCAGTTCTTC. It is translated as CASAPLSGGVNEQFF.

In this sample, this clone turned up once. The chain is built from TRBV19 and TRBJ1-1; D is unclear. Germline V gene sequence: CDR1 LNHDA, CDR2 SQIVND (reference sequence). V gave up 6 bases and J gave up 4 bases, with 9 bases separating them. This CDR3 spans 12 amino acids. The CDR3 DNA sequence: TGTGCCAGTAGCTCGACAACCACTGAAGCTTTCTTT. It is translated as CASSSTTTEAFF.

The chain uses TRBV19 and TRBJ2-1; TRBD1 agrees at 7 bases. Germline V gene lookup returns CDR1 LNHDA and CDR2 SQIVND (reference sequence). This CDR3 comprises 17 residues. Unmatched junction bases numbered 8, after V lost 0 bases and J lost 3 bases. The DNA for the CDR3 is TGTGCCAGTAGTATAGATGGGGAGAGACAGGGCTACAATGAGCAGTTCTTC. This codes for CASSIDGERQGYNEQFF.

The chain employs TRBV9 and TRBJ2-5; 11 bases line up with TRBD2. V was clipped by 3 bases and J by 2 bases; unmatched bases: 6. The CDR3 covers 16 residues. Germline CDR1 is SGDLS and CDR2 is YYNGEE. CDR3 sequence: CASSDLAGGRQETQYF. The CDR3 coding sequence is TGTGCCAGCAGCGACTTAGCGGGGGGGAGGCAAGAGACCCAGTACTTC.

This chain connects TRBV27 to TRBJ2-5; D possibly corresponds to TRBD2 (5 bases). The CDR3 runs 16 residues. V was shortened by 1 base and J by 5 bases, with 17 bases between the two germline ends. CDR1 and CDR2 from the germline V gene are MNHEY and SMNVEV (reference sequence). CDR3 amino acids: CASSLLSGLARETQYF. In DNA, the CDR3 is TGTGCCAGCAGTTTATTATCGGGCCTAGCTCGTGAGACCCAGTACTTC.

This chain links TRBV6-4 with TRBJ1-2, with no clear D. The CDR3 is made up of 13 amino acids. CDR1 MRHNA and CDR2 SNTAGT come from the germline V gene. V lost 2 bases and J 8 bases, leaving 12 bases between the germline ends. This chain's CDR3 is CASSDGQTGGYTF. The CDR3 nucleotides are TGTGCCAGCAGTGACGGGCAAACTGGGGGCTACACCTTC.

This clone was seen a handful of times. The chain couples TRBV29-1 to TRBJ2-7; 9 positions match TRBD1. This CDR3 comprises 12 residues. The trim removed 7 bases at V and 6 bases at J, leaving 7 bases unmatched. CDR1 is SQVTM, CDR2 ANQGSEA, per germline. DNA of the CDR3: TGCAGCGCCTGGGACAGGGCCAGCGAGCAGTACTTC. It is translated as CSAWDRASEQYF.

The gene calls are TRBV11-3 and TRBJ2-1, with D uncertain. The ends were cut back, 0 bases at V and 9 bases at J, with 6 bases in the middle. This CDR3 is built from 12 residues. From germline, CDR1 is SGHNT and CDR2 YENEEA. The CDR3, as DNA: TGTGCCAGCAGCTTAGACAATCGTGAGCAGTTCTTC. The encoded protein is CASSLDNREQFF.

CDR3 nucleotide sequence: TGTGCCAGCAGATCAGGGGGAGCAGAGACCCAGTACTTC. Translated: CASRSGGAETQYF. This chain links TRBV28 with TRBJ2-5; 7 bases map to TRBD1. Losses at the gene ends were 6 bases for V and 4 bases for J; bases not matched to a gene: 5. This CDR3 has 13 residues. Per the germline V gene, CDR1 is MDHEN and CDR2 is SYDVKM.

This rearrangement joins TRBV27 to TRBJ2-2; D possibly corresponds to TRBD1 (5 bases). CDR3 size: 15 residues. The ends were cut back, 3 bases at V and 6 bases at J, with 14 bases in the middle. Germline CDR1 MNHEY, CDR2 SMNVEV (reference sequence). The CDR3 loop reads CASSFQGEKAGELFF. Here the CDR3 DNA reads TGTGCCAGCAGTTTTCAGGGTGAGAAGGCCGGGGAGCTGTTTTTT.

This chain connects TRBV12-3 or TRBV12-4 to TRBJ2-3, with no clear D. Between the trimmed V and J ends, which lost 6 bases and 3 bases, there was a span of 7 bases. This CDR3 has 12 amino acids. This CDR3 reads CASSSWTDTQYF. The CDR3, as DNA: TGTGCCAGCAGCTCATGGACAGATACGCAGTATTTT.

This chain connects TRBV15 to TRBJ1-6; possible D gene TRBD1, 6 bases. The germline CDR1 and CDR2 sequences are LNHNV and YYDKDF (reference sequence). This CDR3 contains 14 residues. Trimming cost V 5 bases and J 4 bases, with 9 bases left between them. The CDR3 loop reads CATSPGQYNSPLHF. In DNA, the CDR3 is TGTGCCACCAGCCCTGGACAGTATAATTCACCCCTCCACTTT.

The chain carries TRBV18 and TRBJ2-7; 10 bases agree with TRBD1. Trimming took 4 bases from V and 7 from J; bases not matched to a gene: 10. This CDR3 comprises 15 residues. The germline V gene has CDR1 KGHSH and CDR2 LQKENI. The CDR3 loop is CASSRGQGTSWEQYF. CDR3 nucleotides: TGTGCCAGCTCACGGGGACAGGGGACCTCTTGGGAGCAGTACTTC. Full variable domain (rest looked up from reference TRBV18 and TRBJ2-7): NAGVMQNPRHLVRRRGQEARLRCSPMKGHSHVYWYRQLPEEGLKFMVYLQKENIIDESGMPKERFSAEFPKEGPSILRIQQVVRGDSAAYFCASSRGQGTSWEQYFGPGTRLTVT.

This chain joins TRBV5-6 and TRBJ2-7; D is undetermined. The V end was cut by 4 bases, the J end by 3 bases, with 14 bases between. This CDR3 is 14 amino acids long. Germline CDR1 is SGHDT and CDR2 is YYEEEE. The CDR3 DNA sequence: TGTGCCAGCAGCCTCGGCCCAGGAGTCTACGAGCAGTACTTC. This sequence encodes CASSLGPGVYEQYF.

The V gene is TRBV6-5, the J gene TRBJ2-1, with TRBD2 matching 9 bases. V trimming: 7 bases; J trimming: 10 bases; junction bases outside the gene matches: 11. The length of the CDR3 is 14 residues. Germline CDR1 and CDR2: MNHEY and SVGAGI. In DNA, the CDR3 is TGTGCCAGCACTAGAGCGGGGGGTTCCGAGGAGCAGTTCTTC. This gives the protein CASTRAGGSEEQFF.

Only a few counts were recorded for this clone. This chain links TRBV4-1 with TRBJ1-3; possibly TRBD1 for D (5 bases). Germline V CDR1 and CDR2: MGHRA, YSYEKL. The CDR3 has 17 amino acids. V was cut by 1 base and J by 1 base, with 14 bases left in between. The CDR3 DNA reads as TGCGCCAGCAGCCAAGCGCCGAGAGGACAATCTGGAAACACCATATATTTT. Translation gives CASSQAPRGQSGNTIYF.

V and J are TRBV19 and TRBJ1-2; D is uncertain. The CDR3 totals 12 residues. Trimming stripped 3 bases from V and 8 bases from J, with 10 bases between. Looked up from germline, CDR1 is LNHDA and CDR2 is SQIVND (reference sequence). Here the CDR3 reads CASSILVGGYTF. CDR3 sequence (DNA): TGTGCCAGTAGTATCTTGGTGGGCGGCTACACCTTC.

The CDR3 protein is CASSFYDRTDTQYF. The CDR3 nucleotides are TGTGCCAGCAGTTTCTATGACCGCACAGATACGCAGTATTTT. The genes are TRBV27 and TRBJ2-3; D remains ambiguous. CDR1 is MNHEY and CDR2 is SMNVEV in the germline V gene (reference sequence). Trimming removed 3 bases at V and 1 base at J, with 8 bases between. The CDR3 is made up of 14 amino acids.

The chain links TRBV13 to TRBJ1-6; D gene ambiguous. Trimming cost V 3 bases and J 14 bases, with 11 bases left between them. CDR1 and CDR2 (germline): PRHDT, FYEKMQ (reference sequence). The CDR3 covers 12 residues. The DNA of the CDR3 is TGTGCCAGCAGCTTGAGCGGTGGAGCCCTCCACTTT. Its translation: CASSLSGGALHF.

This chain joins TRBV4-1 and TRBJ2-3, with TRBD1 matching over 9 bases. CDR1 is MGHRA and CDR2 is YSYEKL in the germline V gene. Losses at the gene ends were 1 base for V and 3 bases for J; bases not matched to a gene: 8. This CDR3 region has 17 residues. The CDR3 here is CASSQGRTGDITDTQYF. As DNA, the CDR3 is TGCGCCAGCAGCCAAGGACGGACAGGGGATATTACAGATACGCAGTATTTT.

This clone was seen a few times. The rearrangement joins TRBV9 to TRBJ2-5; 7 nucleotides agree with TRBD2. The junction had 8 bases not matched to a gene; V was cut back by 0 bases and J by 6 bases. This CDR3 has 15 residues. Germline loops: CDR1 SGDLS, CDR2 YYNGEE. CDR3 in amino acids: CASSVEMGGGKTQYF. In DNA, the CDR3 is TGTGCCAGCAGCGTAGAAATGGGGGGGGGAAAGACCCAGTACTTC.

The V gene is TRBV12-5, the J gene TRBJ1-2, with no clear D. Looked up from germline, CDR1 is LGHNT and CDR2 is FRNRAP. V was pared by 2 bases and J by 4 bases, with 11 bases between. The CDR3 is 14 amino acids. This CDR3 reads CASGLTTAIYGYTF. CDR3 DNA: TGTGCTAGTGGTTTGACCACAGCTATCTATGGCTACACCTTC.

The chain employs TRBV2 and TRBJ1-5, with D perhaps TRBD1 (6 bases). Germline-derived CDR1 and CDR2 are SNHLY and FYNNEI. This CDR3 region has 13 residues. V lost 6 bases, J lost 4 bases, and 10 bases lay in between. DNA for the CDR3: TGTGCCAGCAGACCCCAGGGGAATCAGCCCCAGCATTTT. Translating it yields CASRPQGNQPQHF.

The J gene is TRBJ1-2, the V gene TRBV29-1; 10 positions match TRBD1. Losses at the gene ends were 4 bases for V and 13 bases for J; bases not matched to a gene: 9. The CDR3 sequence is 12 residues long. The germline CDR1 and CDR2 sequences are SQVTM and ANQGSEA. The CDR3 DNA reads TGCAGCGTTGTCGGGACAGGGGAAAGGTGCACCTTC. The encoded protein is CSVVGTGERCTF.